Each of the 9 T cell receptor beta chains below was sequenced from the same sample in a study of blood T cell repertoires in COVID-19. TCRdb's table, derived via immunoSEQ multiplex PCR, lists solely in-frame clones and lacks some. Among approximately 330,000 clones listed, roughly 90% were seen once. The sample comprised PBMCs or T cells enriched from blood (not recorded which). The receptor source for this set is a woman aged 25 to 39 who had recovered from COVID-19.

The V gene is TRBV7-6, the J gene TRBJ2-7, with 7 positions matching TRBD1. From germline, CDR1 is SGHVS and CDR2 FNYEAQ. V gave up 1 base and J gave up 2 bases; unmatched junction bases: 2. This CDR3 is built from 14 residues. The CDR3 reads CASSLEGGTYEQYF. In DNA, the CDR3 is TGTGCCAGCAGCTTAGAAGGGGGCACCTACGAGCAGTACTTC. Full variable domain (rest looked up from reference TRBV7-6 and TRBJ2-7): GAGVSQSPRYKVTKRGQDVALRCDPISGHVSLYWYRQALGQGPEFLTYFNYEAQQDKSGLPNDRFSAERPEGSISTLTIQRTEQRDSAMYRCASSLEGGTYEQYFGPGTRLTVT.

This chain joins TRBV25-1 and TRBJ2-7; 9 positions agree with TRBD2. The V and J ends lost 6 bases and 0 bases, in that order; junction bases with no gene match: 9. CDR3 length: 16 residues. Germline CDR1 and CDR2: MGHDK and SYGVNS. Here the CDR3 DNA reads TGTGCCAGCAGGAGGGGCTCAGCGGGGGGCTCCTACGAGCAGTACTTC. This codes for CASRRGSAGGSYEQYF.

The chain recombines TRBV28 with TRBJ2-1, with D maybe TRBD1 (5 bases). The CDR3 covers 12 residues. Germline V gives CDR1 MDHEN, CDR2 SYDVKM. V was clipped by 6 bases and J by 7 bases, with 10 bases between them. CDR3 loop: CASRGSGNEQFF. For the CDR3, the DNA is TGTGCCAGCAGGGGATCAGGGAATGAGCAGTTCTTC.

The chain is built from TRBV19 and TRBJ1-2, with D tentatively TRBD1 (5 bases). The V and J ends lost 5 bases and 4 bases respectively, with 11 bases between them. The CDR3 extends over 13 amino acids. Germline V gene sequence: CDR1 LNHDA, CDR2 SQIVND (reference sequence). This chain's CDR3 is CASSLPGPYGYTF. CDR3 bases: TGTGCCAGTAGTTTACCAGGGCCCTATGGCTACACCTTC. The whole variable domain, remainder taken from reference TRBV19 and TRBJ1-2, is DGGITQSPKYLFRKEGQNVTLSCEQNLNHDAMYWYRQDPGQGLRLIYYSQIVNDFQKGDIAEGYSVSREKKESFPLTVTSAQKNPTAFYLCASSLPGPYGYTFGSGTRLTVV.

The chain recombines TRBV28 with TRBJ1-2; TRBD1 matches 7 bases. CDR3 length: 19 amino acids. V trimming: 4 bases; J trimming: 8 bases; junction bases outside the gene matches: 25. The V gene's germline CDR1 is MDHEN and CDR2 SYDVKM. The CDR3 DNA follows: TGTGCCAGCAGTTGGGCCCCGTGGGGTAAGGGTCAGGGGGATTACGGCTACACCTTC. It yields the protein CASSWAPWGKGQGDYGYTF.

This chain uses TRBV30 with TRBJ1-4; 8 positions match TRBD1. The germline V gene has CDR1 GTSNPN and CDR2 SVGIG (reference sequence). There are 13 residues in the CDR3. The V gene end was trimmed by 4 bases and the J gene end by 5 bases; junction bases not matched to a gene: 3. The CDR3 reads CAWKGQANEKLFF. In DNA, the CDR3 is TGTGCCTGGAAGGGACAGGCGAATGAAAAACTGTTTTTT.

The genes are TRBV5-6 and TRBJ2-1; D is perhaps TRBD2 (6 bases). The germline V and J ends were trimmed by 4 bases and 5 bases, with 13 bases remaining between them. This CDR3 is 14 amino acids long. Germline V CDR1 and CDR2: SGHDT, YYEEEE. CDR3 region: CASSPGLVNNEQFF. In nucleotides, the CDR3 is TGTGCCAGCAGCCCGGGACTGGTTAACAATGAGCAGTTCTTC.

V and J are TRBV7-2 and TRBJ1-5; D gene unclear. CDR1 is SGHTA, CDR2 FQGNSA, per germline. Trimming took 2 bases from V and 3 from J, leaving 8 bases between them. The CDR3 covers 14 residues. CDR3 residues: CASSLYSPNQPQHF. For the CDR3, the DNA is TGTGCCAGCAGCTTATACAGTCCCAATCAGCCCCAGCATTTT.

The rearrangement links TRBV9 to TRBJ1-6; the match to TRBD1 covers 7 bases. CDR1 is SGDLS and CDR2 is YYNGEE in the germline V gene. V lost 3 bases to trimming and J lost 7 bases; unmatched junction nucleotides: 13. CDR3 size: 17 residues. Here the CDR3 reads CASSDYPRQGSNSPLHF. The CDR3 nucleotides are TGTGCCAGCAGCGATTACCCTAGACAGGGTTCCAATTCACCCCTCCACTTT.